The next 5 T cell receptor beta chains were all read from a single sample in a study of early T cells in non-severe SARS-CoV-2 infection. TCRdb independently ran MiXCR on the 5' RACE reads; one entry per CDR3 protein. Among tens of thousands of distinct CDR3 sequences listed, roughly 10% were seen once. The sequenced sample was whole blood. These receptors came from an adult who was a healthcare worker with PCR-confirmed SARS-CoV-2 infection or an uninfected control (not recorded which).

The rearrangement uses TRBV18 and TRBJ1-3; the D gene is possibly TRBD1 (5 bases). CDR3 length equals 16 residues. Trimming took off 0 bases at V and 3 bases at J, with 12 bases between the two ends. Germline V lookup: CDR1 KGHSH, CDR2 LQKENI. The CDR3 coding sequence is TGTGCCAGCTCACCACCATCCAGGGCAAGTGGAAACACCATATATTTT. Translated: CASSPPSRASGNTIYF.

The chain is built from TRBV5-1 and TRBJ1-1, with D hard to call. Germline-derived CDR1 and CDR2 are SGHRS and YFSETQ. The CDR3 has 13 residues. V was pared by 1 base and J by 8 bases, with 12 bases between. DNA of the CDR3: TGCGCCAGCAGCTTGTTCCGGGAATCGGAAGCTTTCTTT. Its protein is CASSLFRESEAFF.

The chain recombines TRBV7-8 with TRBJ2-1; the D gene could be TRBD1 or TRBD2 (5 bases each). CDR3 size: 13 residues. Per germline, CDR1 SGHVS and CDR2 FQNEAQ. The V and J ends lost 5 bases and 6 bases respectively, with 11 bases between them. Here the CDR3 DNA reads TGTGCCAGCAGCACGGGACCCTCCAATGAGCAGTTCTTC. The encoded protein is CASSTGPSNEQFF.

In this sample, this clonotype turned up many times. This sequence joins TRBV4-1 and TRBJ2-5, with 11 bases matching TRBD2. The ends lost 1 base at V and 5 bases at J; junction bases unmatched: 3. The germline V gene has CDR1 MGHRA and CDR2 YSYEKL. The CDR3 runs to 15 residues. The chain's CDR3 is CASSQGLAGGETQYF. The CDR3 DNA sequence: TGCGCCAGCAGCCAAGGGCTAGCGGGGGGTGAGACCCAGTACTTC.

The V call is TRBV29-1, the J call TRBJ1-1; D gene unclear. The CDR3 totals 13 residues. From germline, CDR1 is SQVTM and CDR2 ANQGSEA. The V end was cut by 4 bases, the J end by 0 bases, with 9 bases between. CDR3 amino acids: CSVVASLNTEAFF. The CDR3 DNA follows: TGCAGCGTTGTGGCCAGCCTGAACACTGAAGCTTTCTTT.